Presented here are 2 T cell receptor beta chains from one specimen sequenced in a study of control samples from healthy donors and cancer patients. Method: immunoSEQ multiplex PCR; TCRdb's copy keeps in-frame clones and lacks some. This table holds about 100,000 clones, about 89% found once. The sequenced material came from blood. These receptor sequences come from a young man in good health.

The chain recombines TRBV6-1 with TRBJ2-7; a weak D match, TRBD1 (6 bases). Trimming pared 0 bases from V and 4 bases from J, leaving 13 bases between. This CDR3 region has 15 residues. Germline CDR1 MNHNS, CDR2 SASEGT. CDR3 sequence: CASSEANRDLYEQYF. CDR3 bases: TGTGCCAGCAGTGAAGCGAACAGGGATTTGTACGAGCAGTACTTC.

The rearrangement joins TRBV5-4 to TRBJ1-3, with a weak D call TRBD1 (5 bases). The CDR3 loop spans 13 amino acids. Germline CDR1 SGHNT, CDR2 YYREEE (reference sequence). V dropped 2 bases and J dropped 7 bases, with 10 bases sitting between them. CDR3 sequence: CASSFRESNTIYF. The CDR3 DNA is TGTGCCAGCAGCTTCAGGGAGTCGAACACCATATATTTT. Complete variable domain (other parts from reference TRBV5-4 and TRBJ1-3): ETGVTQSPTHLIKTRGQQVTLRCSSQSGHNTVSWYQQALGQGPQFIFQYYREEENGRGNFPPRFSGLQFPNYSSELNVNALELDDSALYLCASSFRESNTIYFGEGSWLTVV.